This passage covers 32 T cell receptor beta chains from one sample sequenced in a study of shared clonotypes between healthy human individuals. Sequenced by immunoSEQ multiplex PCR; TCRdb stores in-frame clones only, minus some. The repertoire holds a few hundred thousand clones, around 97% seen once, with roughly 0.05% in the top ten. Sequenced material: naive CD4+ T cells sorted from blood. Sample subset: CD45RA+ positively selected. All receptors derive from a woman in her 30s in good health.

The chain combines TRBV6-5 with TRBJ1-2, with TRBD1 matching 8 bases. Germline V CDR1 and CDR2: MNHEY, SVGAGI. The V segment lost 6 bases and the J segment 3 bases; nucleotides outside the gene matches: 9. The CDR3 consists of 15 residues. The CDR3 loop is CASRPHRGTYYGYTF. CDR3 DNA: TGTGCCAGCAGACCTCACAGGGGGACGTACTATGGCTACACCTTC.

The CDR3 sequence is CASGKGQGTLNYEQYF. CDR3 DNA: TGTGCCAGCGGGAAGGGACAGGGCACCCTCAATTACGAGCAGTACTTC. The chain is built from TRBV2 and TRBJ2-7; 9 nucleotides line up with TRBD1. This CDR3 contains 16 residues. Germline CDR1 reads SNHLY; CDR2 reads FYNNEI. V shed 8 bases, J shed 4 bases, and the junction held 15 bases outside the gene matches.

The chain joins TRBV10-3 to TRBJ2-7; D gene uncertain. The V end was cut by 6 bases, the J end by 2 bases, with 11 bases between. Germline-derived CDR1 and CDR2 are ENHRY and SYGVKD. This CDR3 region has 13 residues. The CDR3 DNA follows: TGTGCCATCAGGCAAACACAAACCTACGAGCAGTACTTC. It is translated as CAIRQTQTYEQYF.

The chain couples TRBV28 to TRBJ2-7, with TRBD1 matching over 8 bases. Germline V gives CDR1 MDHEN, CDR2 SYDVKM. This CDR3 region has 17 residues. With V trimmed by 8 bases and J by 2 bases, 17 bases remained unmatched. The CDR3: CASGPGDWTGSTYEQYF. The CDR3, as DNA: TGTGCCAGCGGACCCGGGGATTGGACAGGGAGCACCTACGAGCAGTACTTC.

The chain joins TRBV9 to TRBJ1-2; 7 bases agree with TRBD1. The CDR3 runs to 13 residues. Germline-derived CDR1 and CDR2 are SGDLS and YYNGEE. With V trimmed by 3 bases and J by 2 bases, 1 base remained unmatched. CDR3 sequence: CASSADRNYGYTF. As DNA, the CDR3 is TGTGCCAGCAGCGCGGACAGGAACTATGGCTACACCTTC.

The gene calls are TRBV6-1 and TRBJ2-7; D not resolved. Germline V gene data show CDR1 as MNHNS and CDR2 as SASEGT. The CDR3 runs to 11 residues. V shed 6 bases and J shed 3 bases, with 6 bases lying between them. In DNA form, the CDR3 reads TGTGCCAGCAGCGGGTACTACGAGCAGTACTTC. It is translated as CASSGYYEQYF.

V and J are TRBV10-3 and TRBJ2-7; D is unresolved. The CDR3 has 15 residues. The V and J ends lost 2 bases and 0 bases respectively, with 11 bases between them. Germline V lookup: CDR1 ENHRY, CDR2 SYGVKD. CDR3 bases: TGTGCCATCAGTGAGGGCACCAGGATCTCCTACGAGCAGTACTTC. The encoded protein is CAISEGTRISYEQYF.

The chain carries TRBV10-1 and TRBJ1-4, with 9 bases identical to TRBD1. The V and J ends lost 2 bases and 5 bases, in that order; junction bases with no gene match: 3. CDR1 WNHNN and CDR2 SYGVQD come from the germline V gene (reference sequence). This CDR3 is built from 15 residues. CDR3 in DNA: TGCGCCAGCAGTGAGGTGGGACAGGGAAATGAAAAACTGTTTTTT. This codes for CASSEVGQGNEKLFF.

This clone was detected once. The chain recombines TRBV12-5 with TRBJ1-1, with D hard to call. Trimming pared 5 bases from V and 7 bases from J, leaving 14 bases between. The germline V gene encodes CDR1 LGHNT and CDR2 FRNRAP. CDR3 length: 13 amino acids. Here the CDR3 reads CASGPSERGEAFF. CDR3 coding DNA: TGTGCTAGTGGTCCCTCTGAACGTGGTGAAGCTTTCTTT.

The J gene is TRBJ2-1, the V gene TRBV9; 8 positions match TRBD2. Trimming removed 2 bases from V and 7 bases from J; junction bases left unmatched: 8. Germline V gene lookup returns CDR1 SGDLS and CDR2 YYNGEE. The CDR3 sequence is 15 residues long. The CDR3 bases are TGTGCCAGCAGCGTTGGGACTAGAGTCTTTAATGAGCAGTTCTTC. The encoded protein is CASSVGTRVFNEQFF.

The genes are TRBV5-8 and TRBJ2-3, with D possibly matching TRBD2 (7 bases). The length of the CDR3 is 17 residues. V was clipped by 4 bases and J by 0 bases, with 18 bases between them. The germline gives CDR1 SGHTS, CDR2 YDEGEE. The CDR3: CASSPGRGSVSTDTQYF. The CDR3 DNA reads as TGTGCCAGCAGCCCTGGGAGGGGGTCGGTAAGCACAGATACGCAGTATTTT.

The chain employs TRBV4-1 and TRBJ2-6, with D unresolved. Germline lookup yields CDR1 MGHRA and CDR2 YSYEKL. V was trimmed by 0 bases and J by 4 bases, leaving 10 bases between them. The CDR3 runs to 16 residues. The CDR3, as DNA: TGCGCCAGCAGCCAAGATTCGAGTTGGGGGGCCAACGTCCTGACTTTC. Translated: CASSQDSSWGANVLTF.

The V and J genes are TRBV28 and TRBJ1-5; maybe TRBD1 (6 bases). The germline CDR1 and CDR2 sequences are MDHEN and SYDVKM. V dropped 6 bases and J dropped 0 bases, with 12 bases sitting between them. The CDR3 sequence is 15 residues long. The CDR3 protein is CASRSWTDSNQPQHF. The CDR3 DNA reads TGTGCCAGCAGAAGCTGGACAGATAGCAATCAGCCCCAGCATTTT.

This clone occurred once. The chain joins TRBV11-2 to TRBJ1-1; 8 bases are shared with TRBD1. The CDR3 sequence is 19 residues long. Germline V lookup: CDR1 SGHAT, CDR2 FQNNGV. The trim removed 6 bases at V and 3 bases at J, leaving 21 bases unmatched. CDR3 protein: CASSRTGQGFRGRDTEAFF. CDR3 nucleotides: TGTGCCAGCAGTCGTACCGGACAGGGATTTCGGGGTCGGGACACTGAAGCTTTCTTT.

The rearrangement uses TRBV28 and TRBJ2-7; TRBD1 or TRBD2 may be the D gene (5 bases each). The length of the CDR3 is 18 residues. CDR1 is MDHEN, CDR2 SYDVKM, per germline. The V end was cut by 1 base, the J end by 0 bases, with 19 bases between. The chain's CDR3 is CASSLSTGPGTYSYEQYF. DNA of the CDR3: TGTGCCAGCAGTTTATCCACAGGCCCAGGGACCTACTCCTACGAGCAGTACTTC.

The chain couples TRBV6-5 to TRBJ2-6; D gene ambiguous. The CDR3 sequence is 15 residues long. Trimming pared 5 bases from V and 3 bases from J, leaving 11 bases between. CDR1 and CDR2 from the germline V gene are MNHEY and SVGAGI. The CDR3 spells CASSPRGGGANVLTF. The CDR3 DNA follows: TGTGCCAGCAGTCCTCGAGGCGGTGGGGCCAACGTCCTGACTTTC.

The chain combines TRBV6-1 with TRBJ2-2; D is perhaps TRBD1 (5 bases). V gave up 7 bases and J gave up 2 bases, with 11 bases separating them. The CDR3 length is 14 residues. In germline, CDR1 is MNHNS, CDR2 SASEGT. CDR3 sequence: CASTGRANTGELFF. CDR3 coding DNA: TGTGCCAGCACAGGCAGGGCCAACACCGGGGAGCTGTTTTTT.

The chain uses TRBV19 and TRBJ1-5; no clear D. Germline CDR1 is LNHDA and CDR2 is SQIVND (reference sequence). The CDR3 contains 12 residues. V lost 3 bases and J 12 bases, leaving 12 bases between the germline ends. In nucleotides, the CDR3 is TGTGCCAGTAGTATTGAAGGTATGTTCCAGCATTTT. Its protein product is CASSIEGMFQHF.

The V gene is TRBV7-3, the J gene TRBJ2-7; 8 bases match TRBD1. V gave up 5 bases and J gave up 3 bases; unmatched junction bases: 12. This CDR3 has 16 residues. The germline gives CDR1 SGHTA, CDR2 FQGTGA. CDR3: CASSLGSGTGVYEQYF. DNA for the CDR3: TGTGCCAGCAGCCTAGGTTCCGGGACAGGCGTCTACGAGCAGTACTTC. Variable domain in full (rest from reference TRBV7-3 and TRBJ2-7): GAGVSQTPSNKVTEKGKYVELRCDPISGHTALYWYRQSLGQGPEFLIYFQGTGAADDSGLPNDRFFAVRPEGSVSTLKIQRTERGDSAVYLCASSLGSGTGVYEQYFGPGTRLTVT.

This chain links TRBV7-8 with TRBJ2-7; TRBD1 matches at 8 bases. Trimming removed 5 bases from V and 12 bases from J; junction bases left unmatched: 18. This CDR3 region has 15 residues. Germline V CDR1 and CDR2: SGHVS, FQNEAQ. For the CDR3, the DNA is TGTGCCAGCAGCCCATACACGACAGGGGACGGCACTGGGTACTTC. It encodes CASSPYTTGDGTGYF.

The chain carries TRBV5-4 and TRBJ2-1; 8 positions match TRBD1. V lost 2 bases and J lost 9; bases outside the gene matches: 7. CDR1 is SGHNT and CDR2 is YYREEE in the germline V gene (reference sequence). The CDR3 runs to 14 residues. The CDR3 coding sequence is TGTGCCAGCAGCTTAGCTCACAGGGGGATTGAGCAGTTCTTC. Protein product: CASSLAHRGIEQFF.

The V call is TRBV27, the J call TRBJ2-1; 14 nucleotides line up with TRBD2. The J segment lost 4 bases and the V segment lost 6 bases, leaving 5 bases of the junction unmatched. Germline CDR1 MNHEY, CDR2 SMNVEV (reference sequence). There are 16 residues in the CDR3. CDR3 sequence (DNA): TGTGCCAGCAGCAGACTAGCGGGAGGGCGTTACAATGAGCAGTTCTTC. It codes for CASSRLAGGRYNEQFF.

V is TRBV6-1 and J is TRBJ1-2; tentative D call: TRBD1 (5 bases). Germline V gives CDR1 MNHNS, CDR2 SASEGT. V was cut by 8 bases and J by 7 bases, with 14 bases left in between. This CDR3 spans 12 amino acids. CDR3 region: CASAQQVGGYTF. CDR3 coding DNA: TGTGCCAGCGCCCAACAGGTCGGTGGCTACACCTTC.

The gene calls are TRBV6-1 and TRBJ2-6; unclear D gene. The germline CDR1 and CDR2 sequences are MNHNS and SASEGT. The CDR3 length is 16 residues. Trimming took off 1 base at V and 2 bases at J, with 9 bases between the two ends. The CDR3 loop reads CASSEVLLAGANVLTF. CDR3 DNA: TGTGCCAGCAGTGAAGTCCTGCTAGCTGGGGCCAACGTCCTGACTTTC.

The V call is TRBV7-3, the J call TRBJ2-7, with TRBD2 identical over 9 bases. With 4 bases clipped from V and 6 bases from J, the junction kept 1 base outside the gene matches. Germline values: CDR1 SGHTA, CDR2 FQGTGA. The CDR3 spans 12 residues. Here the CDR3 reads CASSSAGGEQYF. The CDR3, as DNA: TGTGCCAGCAGCTCAGCGGGAGGCGAGCAGTACTTC. The full variable domain, in which reference TRBV7-3 and TRBJ2-7 provide the parts outside the CDR3, is GAGVSQTPSNKVTEKGKYVELRCDPISGHTALYWYRQSLGQGPEFLIYFQGTGAADDSGLPNDRFFAVRPEGSVSTLKIQRTERGDSAVYLCASSSAGGEQYFGPGTRLTVT.

This clone was detected once. J is TRBJ2-1 and V is TRBV4-1; no reliable D call. Trimming removed 6 bases from V and 2 bases from J, with 2 bases in between. CDR1 MGHRA and CDR2 YSYEKL come from the germline V gene. The CDR3 extends over 11 amino acids. DNA for the CDR3: TGCGCCAGCAGGACCTACAATGAGCAGTTCTTC. This translates into CASRTYNEQFF.

To note about this clone: The same CDR3 is also encoded by other DNA sequences in this sample. The rearrangement uses TRBV18 and TRBJ2-7; TRBD2 aligns across 9 bases. Trimming cost V 1 base and J 5 bases; bases outside gene matches: 0. The germline gives CDR1 KGHSH, CDR2 LQKENI. This CDR3 contains 13 residues. Here the CDR3 reads CASSPLAGDEQYF. The CDR3 DNA reads TGTGCCAGCTCACCACTAGCGGGAGACGAGCAGTACTTC.

V is TRBV4-2 and J is TRBJ2-3; 11 bases are a match to TRBD2. Per the germline V gene, CDR1 is LGHNA and CDR2 is YNFKEQ. The CDR3 covers 17 residues. With 0 bases clipped from V and 2 bases from J, the junction kept 4 bases outside the gene matches. The CDR3 reads CASSQEGTSGTTDTQYF. The CDR3 coding sequence is TGTGCCAGCAGCCAAGAGGGGACTAGCGGAACCACAGATACGCAGTATTTT.

As DNA, the CDR3 is TGCGCCAGCAGCCAAGACGCCGGGACAGGGAAAACCACCATATATTTT. Protein sequence: CASSQDAGTGKTTIYF. This chain connects TRBV4-1 to TRBJ1-3, with 9 nucleotides matching TRBD1. The germline CDR1 and CDR2 sequences are MGHRA and YSYEKL. After removal of 0 bases from V and 9 bases from J, the junction contained 9 bases not matched to a gene. The CDR3 is made up of 16 amino acids.

The rearrangement links TRBV2 to TRBJ2-7; 8 positions agree with TRBD2. J lost 4 bases, V lost 6 bases, and 5 bases had no gene match. Per the germline V gene, CDR1 is SNHLY and CDR2 is FYNNEI. The CDR3 is 13 amino acids. CDR3 coding DNA: TGTGCCAGCAGCGCCCGGGGGGGATACGAGCAGTACTTC. Its protein is CASSARGGYEQYF.

This chain uses TRBV2 with TRBJ2-1, with TRBD2 matching over 7 bases. The germline gives CDR1 SNHLY, CDR2 FYNNEI. The CDR3 loop spans 16 amino acids. The ends lost 5 bases at V and 7 bases at J; junction bases unmatched: 14. The CDR3 DNA reads TGTGCCAGCAGTCCCCTTCGAGCGGGACGAATAAATGAGCAGTTCTTC. Residues: CASSPLRAGRINEQFF.

In DNA, the CDR3 is TGTGCCAGTAGTAGGTCGGGGCTTTCATCCTACAATGAGCAGTTCTTC. Protein product: CASSRSGLSSYNEQFF. The gene calls are TRBV19 and TRBJ2-1, with D perhaps assigned TRBD1 or TRBD2 (5 bases each). Germline CDR1 is LNHDA and CDR2 is SQIVND (reference sequence). This CDR3 is 16 amino acids long. Trimming took 4 bases from V and 1 from J, leaving 14 bases between them.